This T cell receptor beta chain was recorded in a study of somatic mutations in cytotoxic T cells in rheumatoid arthritis. V was pared by 5 bases and J by 2 bases, with 8 bases of the junction left unmatched. The CDR3 contains 17 residues. Looked up from germline, CDR1 is KGHSH and CDR2 is LQKENI. Study-wide points: For about an eighth of the roughly 60 patients, a single CD8+ clone accounted for more than 20% of CD8+ cells.

As concerns this clone: Its antigen is unknown.

Repertoires were generated with immunoSEQ multiplex PCR, while TCRdb's copy carries only in-frame clones and drops some. The data contain about 7,400 clones, about 90% of them seen just once; the ten biggest clones take up about a sixth. V gene TRBV18 combines with J gene TRBJ2-2, with 10 positions matching TRBD1. This receptor was taken from a man in his forties or fifties with rheumatoid arthritis. The sequenced sample consisted of CD8+ T cells sorted from blood. CDR3 bases: TGTGCCAGCTCATTCAGGGACAGGGGATATAACACCGGGGAGCTGTTTTTT. It encodes CASSFRDRGYNTGELFF.